The 30 T cell receptor beta chains below come from one sample, sequenced in a study of blood T cells in healthy people across ages. It was with a sample-barcoded 5' primer and a J-beta primer mix that a second PCR of roughly 7 to 11 cycles was run. TCRdb re-analysed the 5' RACE reads in MiXCR, keeping a single row per CDR3 protein. The sample lists about 830,000 distinct CDR3 sequences; around two thirds were seen once. Sequenced input: blood. The receptors were sampled from a man aged 30-40 years in good health.

V is TRBV12-3 or TRBV12-4 and J is TRBJ2-7, with a possible D match to TRBD1 (6 bases). V lost 1 base and J lost 3, with 10 bases in between. This CDR3 has 14 amino acids. In DNA form, the CDR3 reads TGTGCCAGCAGTTTAGGGACAGAGATCTACGAGCAGTACTTC. Encoded protein: CASSLGTEIYEQYF.

V and J are TRBV10-3 and TRBJ2-7; the D gene is possibly TRBD2 (6 bases). Trimming shortened V by 6 bases and J by 3 bases, and 6 bases separated the two germline ends. CDR3 length: 11 residues. CDR1 and CDR2 (germline): ENHRY, SYGVKD. The CDR3 spells CAIRTSYEQYF. In DNA, the CDR3 is TGTGCCATCAGGACTAGCTACGAGCAGTACTTC.

The rearrangement uses TRBV4-3 and TRBJ1-2, with TRBD1 as a possible D gene (6 bases). Germline CDR1 reads LGHNA; CDR2 reads YSLEER. The V end lost 0 bases, the J end lost 7 bases, and 15 bases lay between the germline ends. This CDR3 comprises 15 residues. The CDR3 region has the DNA TGCGCCAGCAGCCAAGATCCAGGGGCGTTGGGTGGCTACACCTTC. Translated, it gives CASSQDPGALGGYTF.

This clonotype has a handful of counts. The rearrangement links TRBV12-3 or TRBV12-4 to TRBJ2-3; D unclear. V lost 5 bases and J 6 bases, leaving 6 bases between the germline ends. The CDR3 extends over 11 amino acids. The CDR3 loop reads CASSVRDTQYF. The CDR3 DNA follows: TGTGCCAGCAGTGTGAGGGATACGCAGTATTTT.

This rearrangement joins TRBV12-3 or TRBV12-4 to TRBJ2-5; D is ambiguous. The CDR3 runs to 14 residues. V dropped 6 bases and J dropped 1 base, with 12 bases sitting between them. CDR3 sequence (DNA): TGTGCCAGCAGCCCACAGCGATCCCAAGAGACCCAGTACTTC. This translates into CASSPQRSQETQYF.

A single count supports this clonotype. V usage is TRBV2 and J usage is TRBJ1-6; weak D call: TRBD1 (6 bases). Germline V CDR1 and CDR2: SNHLY, FYNNEI. V lost 7 bases and J 7 bases, leaving 20 bases between the germline ends. There are 16 residues in the CDR3. The CDR3 loop is CASKPVSAGENSPLHF. CDR3 sequence (DNA): TGTGCCAGCAAACCGGTATCGGCAGGGGAAAATTCACCCCTCCACTTT.

The J gene is TRBJ2-5, the V gene TRBV6-1; D is perhaps TRBD1 or TRBD2 (5 bases each). This CDR3 contains 14 residues. The germline CDR1 and CDR2 sequences are MNHNS and SASEGT. The germline V and J ends were trimmed by 2 bases and 5 bases, with 12 bases remaining between them. CDR3 nucleotides: TGTGCCAGCAGTGAACCGGGACGAGCGGAGACCCAGTACTTC. Encoded protein: CASSEPGRAETQYF.

The genes are TRBV28 and TRBJ2-7; D gene uncertain. The germline CDR1 and CDR2 sequences are MDHEN and SYDVKM. The V gene lost 9 bases and the J gene lost 0 bases, with 12 bases spanning the gap. The CDR3 contains 13 residues. The CDR3 coding sequence is TGTGCCAGTCAGAGATCGGACTCCTACGAGCAGTACTTC. It translates to CASQRSDSYEQYF.

The chain recombines TRBV4-2 with TRBJ2-5, with no clear D. Deletions cut 4 bases from V and 3 bases from J, with 12 bases between. CDR3 length equals 14 residues. The germline V gene encodes CDR1 LGHNA and CDR2 YNFKEQ. This chain's CDR3 is CASSLSYREETQYF. CDR3 in DNA: TGTGCCAGCAGCCTTTCGTATCGAGAAGAGACCCAGTACTTC.

This clonotype was observed a handful of times. The chain recombines TRBV4-2 with TRBJ1-2, with D unclear. The CDR3 spans 12 residues. Germline assignment: CDR1 LGHNA and CDR2 YNFKEQ. Trimming stripped 5 bases from V and 4 bases from J, with 8 bases between. CDR3 amino acids: CASSGEGYGYTF. The CDR3 nucleotides are TGTGCCAGCAGCGGGGAGGGCTATGGCTACACCTTC.

This chain links TRBV6-1 with TRBJ1-2; weak D call: TRBD1 (5 bases). Trimming pared 6 bases from V and 4 bases from J, leaving 12 bases between. In germline, CDR1 is MNHNS, CDR2 SASEGT. The length of the CDR3 is 13 residues. The CDR3 loop is CASSSGRFYGYTF. Written as DNA, the CDR3 is TGTGCCAGCAGCTCGGGACGCTTCTATGGCTACACCTTC.

The V and J genes are TRBV7-7 and TRBJ1-2; D is possibly TRBD1 (6 bases). The germline V gene has CDR1 SSHAT and CDR2 FNYEAQ (reference sequence). V was trimmed by 5 bases and J by 8 bases, leaving 15 bases between them. This CDR3 is built from 13 residues. CDR3 nucleotides: TGTGCCAGCAGCGTATACAGCGGACAGGGCTACACCTTC. Protein product: CASSVYSGQGYTF. Complete variable domain (other parts from reference TRBV7-7 and TRBJ1-2): GAGVSQSPRYKVTKRGQDVTLRCDPISSHATLYWYQQALGQGPEFLTYFNYEAQPDKSGLPSDRFSAERPEGSISTLTIQRTEQRDSAMYRCASSVYSGQGYTFGSGTRLTVV.

The chain employs TRBV9 and TRBJ2-7; TRBD1 matches at 9 bases. Germline CDR1 and CDR2: SGDLS and YYNGEE. This CDR3 spans 14 amino acids. V was clipped by 0 bases and J by 7 bases; unmatched bases: 5. The CDR3 nucleotides are TGTGCCAGCAGCGTAGCGGGACAGGGACGGGAGCAGTACTTC. It is translated as CASSVAGQGREQYF.

This clonotype was counted a few times. The CDR3 reads CASSPGGQVTGYTF. The CDR3 DNA is TGTGCCAGCAGCCCGGGCGGACAGGTCACGGGCTACACCTTC. The genes are TRBV12-3 or TRBV12-4 and TRBJ1-2; the match to TRBD1 covers 7 bases. Losses at the gene ends were 6 bases for V and 8 bases for J; bases not matched to a gene: 12. This CDR3 spans 14 amino acids.

This rearrangement joins TRBV9 to TRBJ2-2, with 8 nucleotides matching TRBD2. Trimming removed 0 bases from V and 2 bases from J; junction bases left unmatched: 3. The CDR3 runs 16 residues. In germline, CDR1 is SGDLS, CDR2 YYNGEE. Here the CDR3 reads CASSVVGLVNTGELFF. CDR3 DNA sequence: TGTGCCAGCAGCGTAGTGGGACTAGTCAACACCGGGGAGCTGTTTTTT.

This clonotype was detected once. The rearrangement uses TRBV5-1 and TRBJ2-5; D unclear. V was cut by 0 bases and J by 11 bases, with 14 bases left in between. The V gene's germline CDR1 is SGHRS and CDR2 YFSETQ. The CDR3 extends over 13 amino acids. CDR3 amino acids: CASSLGTYNEQYF. As DNA, the CDR3 is TGCGCCAGCAGCTTGGGCACCTACAATGAGCAGTACTTC. Variable domain in full (rest from reference TRBV5-1 and TRBJ2-5): KAGVTQTPRYLIKTRGQQVTLSCSPISGHRSVSWYQQTPGQGLQFLFEYFSETQRNKGNFPGRFSGRQFSNSRSEMNVSTLELGDSALYLCASSLGTYNEQYFGPGTRLLVL.

The gene calls are TRBV12-3 or TRBV12-4 and TRBJ2-7; the D gene is possibly TRBD1 (6 bases). The CDR3 sequence is 14 residues long. Trimming took off 6 bases at V and 4 bases at J, with 16 bases between the two ends. As DNA, the CDR3 is TGTGCCAGCAGCTCTCCGGGACATCCATACGAGCAGTACTTC. This gives the protein CASSSPGHPYEQYF.

The chain carries TRBV6-1 and TRBJ1-5, with D perhaps matching TRBD1 (6 bases). Trimming removed 6 bases from V and 7 bases from J, with 13 bases in between. The CDR3 is made up of 13 amino acids. The V gene's germline CDR1 is MNHNS and CDR2 SASEGT. Written as DNA, the CDR3 is TGTGCCAGCAGATTGGACAGACTACAGCCCCAGCATTTT. Amino acids: CASRLDRLQPQHF.

The chain uses TRBV6-2 or TRBV6-3 and TRBJ1-5, with D possibly being TRBD1 (5 bases). The CDR3 sequence is 13 residues long. CDR1 and CDR2 from the germline V gene are MNHEY and SVGEGT. V was trimmed by 6 bases and J by 9 bases, leaving 15 bases between them. The CDR3 nucleotides are TGTGCCAGCAGCGGGGGTCGGGTGTGGCCCCAGCATTTT. Protein sequence: CASSGGRVWPQHF.

The chain recombines TRBV7-3 with TRBJ2-6, with D possibly being TRBD2 (5 bases). The CDR3 is made up of 17 amino acids. CDR1 is SGHTA, CDR2 FQGTGA, per germline. The V gene lost 6 bases and the J gene lost 4 bases, with 19 bases spanning the gap. In nucleotides, the CDR3 is TGTGCCAGCAGTCCCTTGATTCGAGGGTCAGGGGCCAACGTCCTGACTTTC. This encodes CASSPLIRGSGANVLTF.

The CDR3 DNA sequence: TGTGCCAGTTCAGGCGCTACGAGCGCTTCTGGAAACACCATATATTTT. Its translation: CASSGATSASGNTIYF. This sequence joins TRBV13 and TRBJ1-3; no firm D call. With 9 bases removed from V and 1 base from J, the gap between germline ends came to 19 bases. Germline CDR1 and CDR2: PRHDT and FYEKMQ (reference sequence). CDR3 length: 16 residues.

This clonotype was counted a few times. The chain recombines TRBV7-2 with TRBJ2-7, with D possibly being TRBD1 (6 bases). Germline V gives CDR1 SGHTA, CDR2 FQGNSA. The CDR3 is 13 residues long. V lost 6 bases to trimming and J lost 4 bases, with 13 bases between them. The CDR3 bases are TGTGCCAGCAGTGCAAACAGGGCTTACGAGCAGTACTTC. Amino acids: CASSANRAYEQYF.

This clonotype was detected only once. The rearrangement links TRBV9 to TRBJ2-3; D is tentatively TRBD1 or TRBD2 (5 bases each). The germline CDR1 and CDR2 sequences are SGDLS and YYNGEE. Trimming shortened V by 4 bases and J by 0 bases, and 12 bases separated the two germline ends. This CDR3 spans 15 amino acids. In DNA, the CDR3 is TGTGCCAGCAGCCATCTGGGGGAGAGCACAGATACGCAGTATTTT. As protein: CASSHLGESTDTQYF.

The sample holds one count of this clonotype. The chain uses TRBV21-1 and TRBJ1-5. TRBV21-1 is a pseudogene locus. The CDR3 is made up of 14 amino acids. The CDR3 protein is CASSTNLGRKPQHF. The CDR3 bases are TGTGCCAGCAGCACGAACCTCGGGAGAAAGCCCCAGCATTTT.

This chain connects TRBV28 to TRBJ2-1; 8 positions agree with TRBD2. Germline V gene lookup returns CDR1 MDHEN and CDR2 SYDVKM. Trimming cost V 3 bases and J 1 base; bases outside gene matches: 5. The CDR3 contains 16 residues. CDR3 loop: CASSFSIAGSYNEQFF. The CDR3 nucleotides are TGTGCCAGCAGTTTTTCCATAGCGGGGTCCTACAATGAGCAGTTCTTC.

This clonotype was seen just once. This chain links TRBV10-2 with TRBJ2-7, with D uncertain. The CDR3 is 15 residues long. Germline V gives CDR1 WSHSY, CDR2 SAAADI. Trimming removed 2 bases from V and 6 bases from J, with 17 bases in between. DNA of the CDR3: TGCGCCAGCAGTGAGCTATTTGGGCCCCGGAGCGAGCAGTACTTC. Protein: CASSELFGPRSEQYF.

To note about this clonotype: The junction departs from germline at one end; a sequencing error may be responsible. The chain couples TRBV7-7 to TRBJ2-2, with 8 bases matching TRBD2. CDR1 is SSHAT, CDR2 FNYEAQ, per germline (reference sequence). CDR3 length: 14 residues. The CDR3 loop is CASSLAGPPGELFF. Here the CDR3 DNA reads TGTGCTAGCAGCTTAGCGGGGCCCCCCGGGGAGCTGTTTTTT.

This chain connects TRBV28 to TRBJ1-3; D might be TRBD1 (5 bases). Germline V gene lookup returns CDR1 MDHEN and CDR2 SYDVKM. With 3 bases removed from V and 1 base from J, the gap between germline ends came to 10 bases. CDR3 size: 15 residues. For the CDR3, the DNA is TGTGCCAGCAGTTTGGGCAGGGCATCTGGAAACACCATATATTTT. Encoded protein: CASSLGRASGNTIYF. Full variable domain (rest looked up from reference TRBV28 and TRBJ1-3): DVKVTQSSRYLVKRTGEKVFLECVQDMDHENMFWYRQDPGLGLRLIYFSYDVKMKEKGDIPEGYSVSREKKERFSLILESASTNQTSMYLCASSLGRASGNTIYFGEGSWLTVV.

The CDR3: CSARYTRINEQFF. As DNA, the CDR3 is TGCAGTGCTAGGTATACTAGAATCAATGAGCAGTTCTTC. V and J are TRBV20-1 and TRBJ2-1; D might be TRBD2 (5 bases). V lost 3 bases and J lost 6, with 12 bases in between. CDR1 DFQATT and CDR2 SNEGSKA come from the germline V gene (reference sequence). CDR3 length equals 13 residues.

This clonotype was found a few times. The rearrangement links TRBV20-1 to TRBJ2-1; perhaps TRBD1 as D (5 bases). Trimming shortened V by 8 bases and J by 4 bases, and 15 bases separated the two germline ends. Germline CDR1 DFQATT, CDR2 SNEGSKA (reference sequence). The CDR3 covers 13 residues. DNA for the CDR3: TGCAGTCTACAGACAGTTTTATACAATGAGCAGTTCTTC. Its protein product is CSLQTVLYNEQFF.